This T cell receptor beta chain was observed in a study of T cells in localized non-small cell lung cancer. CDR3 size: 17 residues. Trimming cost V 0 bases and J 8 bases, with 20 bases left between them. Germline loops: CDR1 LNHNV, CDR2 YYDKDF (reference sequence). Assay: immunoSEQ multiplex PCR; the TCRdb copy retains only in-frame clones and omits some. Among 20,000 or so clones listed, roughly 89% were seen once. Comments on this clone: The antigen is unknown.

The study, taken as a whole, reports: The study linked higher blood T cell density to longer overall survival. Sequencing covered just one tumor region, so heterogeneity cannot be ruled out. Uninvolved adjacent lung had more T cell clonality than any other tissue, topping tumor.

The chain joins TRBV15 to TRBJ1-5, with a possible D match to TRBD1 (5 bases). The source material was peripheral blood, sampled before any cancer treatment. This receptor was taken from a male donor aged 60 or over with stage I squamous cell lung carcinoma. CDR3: CATSRDPPRVSGKPQHF. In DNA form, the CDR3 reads TGTGCCACCAGCAGAGATCCCCCCAGGGTGAGTGGAAAGCCCCAGCATTTT.